The subject of this entry is one T cell receptor beta chain. The data derive from a study of cytomegalovirus exposure and HLA in healthy donors. As for the study in general: Early released data had tens of millions of unique TCRs, all coming from HLA-typed donors.

Although they were nominally healthy when sampled, donors likely had unrecorded immune exposures. Amplification used 60 Vbeta primers and 13 Jbeta primers. Original processing methods: Later, an analysis found roughly 80 million unique TCR beta chains, and about 10 million of these were shared. Sequenced by immunoSEQ multiplex PCR; TCRdb stores in-frame clones only, minus some. The D gene and trimming were derived from the DNA, and the V and J assignments and clone size from that table. The data contain some 160,000 clones, 81% of them singletons. The CDR3 contains 17 residues. The germline CDR1 and CDR2 sequences are SGHTA and FQGNSA. V was clipped by 2 bases and J by 1 base, with 12 bases between them.

Material for sequencing was PBMCs. This chain links TRBV7-2 with TRBJ2-6; D is unclear. The sequence derives from a man aged 50 to 60 in good health and CMV-seropositive. The CDR3 sequence: CASSLNLLPSGANVLTF. The CDR3 DNA reads TGTGCCAGCAGCTTAAACCTATTACCTTCTGGGGCCAACGTCCTGACTTTC.